Below are 22 T cell receptor beta chains sequenced from a single sample in a study of T cells in localized non-small cell lung cancer. This table comes from immunoSEQ multiplex PCR, and its TCRdb copy is limited to in-frame clones, with some not included. The data show around 2,000 clones, 20% to 30% seen once. The source material was lung tumor tissue, sampled before any cancer treatment. The receptors originated from a man between 40 and 69 years old with stage III lung adenocarcinoma.

This clone was picked up a small number of times. The chain is built from TRBV30 and TRBJ2-5; D may be TRBD1 or TRBD2 (5 bases each). This CDR3 is 13 amino acids long. Per germline, CDR1 GTSNPN and CDR2 SVGIG (reference sequence). V was clipped by 0 bases and J by 5 bases, with 10 bases between them. In nucleotides, the CDR3 is TGTGCCTGGAGTGTTTCAGGGAGCGAGACCCAGTACTTC. Its protein product is CAWSVSGSETQYF.

On this clone: The junction shows a germline mismatch at one end, possibly a read error. The chain employs TRBV6-8 and TRBJ1-5; 7 bases match TRBD1. The germline gives CDR1 MNHGY, CDR2 SAAAGT. The CDR3 length is 16 residues. CDR3 residues: CAISVDGAGGNQPQHF. The CDR3 DNA reads as TGTGCCATCAGTGTTGATGGGGCAGGGGGGAATCAGCCCCAGCATTTT.

The chain couples TRBV10-2 to TRBJ1-2; D perhaps matches TRBD1 (5 bases). The CDR3 has 13 residues. The V and J ends lost 3 bases and 8 bases respectively, with 13 bases between them. Germline V gene data show CDR1 as WSHSY and CDR2 as SAAADI. CDR3 amino acids: CASSEEGIQGYTF. The CDR3 coding sequence is TGCGCCAGCAGTGAAGAGGGGATCCAGGGCTACACCTTC.

This chain joins TRBV4-1 and TRBJ1-4, with 7 positions matching TRBD1. The V segment lost 1 base and the J segment 4 bases; nucleotides outside the gene matches: 0. This CDR3 is built from 14 residues. Germline CDR1 and CDR2: MGHRA and YSYEKL. The CDR3 is CASSQGTGNEKLFF. In DNA, the CDR3 is TGCGCCAGCAGCCAAGGGACAGGTAATGAAAAACTGTTTTTT.

This clone was picked up one time. V is TRBV5-1 and J is TRBJ2-7; TRBD2 matches 7 bases. The V segment lost 5 bases and the J segment 3 bases; nucleotides outside the gene matches: 11. Germline lookup yields CDR1 SGHRS and CDR2 YFSETQ. The CDR3 runs 15 residues. CDR3 amino acids: CASSLLSGAFYEQYF. CDR3 in DNA: TGCGCCAGCAGTCTGCTAAGCGGGGCGTTCTACGAGCAGTACTTC.

The rearrangement uses TRBV6-8 and TRBJ1-2; D is possibly TRBD1 (6 bases). The germline V gene has CDR1 MNHGY and CDR2 SAAAGT. This CDR3 region has 13 residues. V was trimmed by 7 bases and J by 4 bases, leaving 13 bases between them. The DNA for the CDR3 is TGTGCCAGCAATCCCGGGGGCGCCTATGGCTACACCTTC. It specifies CASNPGGAYGYTF.

This clone was seen more than once but under ten times. The chain recombines TRBV6-8 with TRBJ1-1, with 11 nucleotides matching TRBD1. V trimming: 0 bases; J trimming: 5 bases; junction bases outside the gene matches: 2. In germline, CDR1 is MNHGY, CDR2 SAAAGT. The CDR3 spans 15 residues. The CDR3 region has the DNA TGTGCCAGCAGTTACTCCGGGACAGGGGGGACTGAAGCTTTCTTT. This translates into CASSYSGTGGTEAFF.

V usage is TRBV29-1 and J usage is TRBJ2-5, with 8 bases lining up with TRBD1. Germline loops: CDR1 SQVTM, CDR2 ANQGSEA. V trimming: 4 bases; J trimming: 2 bases; junction bases outside the gene matches: 12. CDR3 length equals 16 residues. CDR3 residues: CSVVGQDQVAQETQYF. The DNA of the CDR3 is TGCAGCGTTGTGGGACAGGATCAGGTCGCGCAAGAGACCCAGTACTTC. The variable domain in full, with the rest retrieved from reference TRBV29-1 and TRBJ2-5, is SAVISQKPSRDICQRGTSLTIQCQVDSQVTMMFWYRQQPGQSLTLIATANQGSEATYESGFVIDKFPISRPNLTFSTLTVSNMSPEDSSIYLCSVVGQDQVAQETQYFGPGTRLLVL.

In its sample, this clone was seen a few times. The chain links TRBV19 to TRBJ2-1; possibly TRBD1 for D (5 bases). Per the germline V gene, CDR1 is LNHDA and CDR2 is SQIVND (reference sequence). The CDR3 spans 18 residues. Deletions cut 3 bases from V and 0 bases from J, with 18 bases between. CDR3 sequence: CASSIRAGIGSSYNEQFF. Here the CDR3 DNA reads TGTGCCAGTAGTATTCGGGCAGGGATAGGCAGCTCCTACAATGAGCAGTTCTTC.

This clone came up a few times. The CDR3 region is CSVVGLIHTGELFF. The CDR3 DNA reads TGCAGCGTTGTAGGGCTAATCCACACCGGGGAGCTGTTTTTT. The chain carries TRBV29-1 and TRBJ2-2; no clear D gene. Germline assignment: CDR1 SQVTM and CDR2 ANQGSEA. V lost 4 bases, J lost 3 bases, and 12 bases lay in between. The CDR3 has 14 residues.

This clone was counted only a few times. The chain employs TRBV9 and TRBJ2-2, with D maybe TRBD2 (5 bases). The CDR3 totals 12 residues. Germline V CDR1 and CDR2: SGDLS, YYNGEE. The germline V and J ends were trimmed by 4 bases and 5 bases, with 6 bases remaining between them. The CDR3 loop reads CASSRGTGELFF. CDR3 bases: TGTGCCAGCAGCCGCGGGACCGGGGAGCTGTTTTTT.

The chain couples TRBV28 to TRBJ2-1; possible D gene TRBD2, 5 bases. The V gene's germline CDR1 is MDHEN and CDR2 SYDVKM. The CDR3 sequence is 18 residues long. Trimming stripped 3 bases from V and 4 bases from J, with 22 bases between. The CDR3: CASSLGGFRGLPYNEQFF. As DNA, the CDR3 is TGTGCCAGCAGTTTGGGCGGGTTTCGGGGTTTACCATACAATGAGCAGTTCTTC.

This chain uses TRBV11-3 with TRBJ2-3, with TRBD2 matching over 7 bases. Trimming at V came to 5 bases and at J to 2 bases, leaving 10 bases not matched to a gene. Germline V lookup: CDR1 SGHNT, CDR2 YENEEA. CDR3 length: 16 amino acids. The CDR3 region is CASSPFPAGHTDTQYF. In DNA form, the CDR3 reads TGTGCCAGCAGCCCGTTTCCAGCGGGGCACACAGATACGCAGTATTTT.

This chain uses TRBV27 with TRBJ2-1; D not certain. The CDR3 length is 15 residues. Germline CDR1 MNHEY, CDR2 SMNVEV (reference sequence). V was trimmed by 3 bases and J by 4 bases, leaving 13 bases between them. The CDR3 loop reads CASSFGRHPYNEQFF. The CDR3 DNA reads TGTGCCAGCAGTTTTGGGCGGCACCCATACAATGAGCAGTTCTTC.

This sequence joins TRBV19 and TRBJ2-7, with 7 bases lining up with TRBD1. The germline V gene has CDR1 LNHDA and CDR2 SQIVND (reference sequence). V was pared by 1 base and J by 3 bases, with 6 bases of the junction left unmatched. This CDR3 comprises 15 residues. The CDR3 loop is CASSIAWDSGYEQYF. In nucleotides, the CDR3 is TGTGCCAGTAGTATAGCATGGGACAGCGGCTACGAGCAGTACTTC.

The chain is built from TRBV30 and TRBJ2-7, with 9 bases matching TRBD2. Germline V gives CDR1 GTSNPN, CDR2 SVGIG (reference sequence). V shed 6 bases, J shed 5 bases, and the junction held 11 bases outside the gene matches. This CDR3 comprises 14 residues. This chain's CDR3 is CACRLAGVFDEQYF. The CDR3 DNA sequence: TGTGCCTGTCGCTTAGCGGGAGTTTTCGACGAGCAGTACTTC.

The chain carries TRBV6-7 and TRBJ2-1, with D uncertain. TRBV6-7 is designated an ORF whose function remains uncertain. CDR3 length: 11 residues. The V end was cut by 2 bases, the J end by 6 bases, with 2 bases between. The CDR3 reads CASSYGNEQFF. DNA for the CDR3: TGTGCCAGCAGTTACGGCAATGAGCAGTTCTTC.

This clone is medium-sized by share. The rearrangement links TRBV9 to TRBJ1-3; tentatively, D is TRBD1 (6 bases). The V end was cut by 3 bases, the J end by 3 bases, with 10 bases between. Per germline, CDR1 SGDLS and CDR2 YYNGEE. The length of the CDR3 is 14 residues. The CDR3 is CASSGLRGGNTIYF. The DNA of the CDR3 is TGTGCCAGCAGCGGACTCAGGGGTGGAAACACCATATATTTT.

This clone was detected only a few times. The rearrangement uses TRBV10-2 and TRBJ2-7; a possible D gene is TRBD2 (5 bases). The CDR3 is made up of 16 amino acids. Germline V CDR1 and CDR2: WSHSY, SAAADI. The germline V and J ends were trimmed by 4 bases and 2 bases, with 18 bases remaining between them. The CDR3 sequence is CASSGKGNLRAYEQYF. The CDR3 region has the DNA TGCGCCAGCAGTGGGAAAGGGAACCTGAGGGCCTACGAGCAGTACTTC.

The rearrangement joins TRBV15 to TRBJ2-5; no clear D gene. Germline V gives CDR1 LNHNV, CDR2 YYDKDF (reference sequence). This CDR3 is built from 15 residues. Trimming pared 2 bases from V and 5 bases from J, leaving 15 bases between. CDR3 loop: CATSRRSGVGETQYF. The CDR3 region has the DNA TGTGCCACCAGCAGAAGGAGTGGGGTGGGGGAGACCCAGTACTTC.

The rearrangement joins TRBV18 to TRBJ1-2; no clear D gene. This CDR3 region has 14 residues. Trimming took off 2 bases at V and 3 bases at J, with 10 bases between the two ends. The germline V gene encodes CDR1 KGHSH and CDR2 LQKENI. CDR3 DNA sequence: TGTGCCAGCTCACCAAACGTACGGGACTATGGCTACACCTTC. The encoded protein is CASSPNVRDYGYTF.

This clone is medium-sized (0.01 to 0.1%) within its sample. The chain links TRBV6-8 to TRBJ1-2; the D gene is possibly TRBD1 (6 bases). The ends were cut back, 7 bases at V and 4 bases at J, with 19 bases in the middle. Per the germline V gene, CDR1 is MNHGY and CDR2 is SAAAGT. The CDR3 is made up of 15 amino acids. CDR3: CASTESGQHPYGYTF. The CDR3 DNA sequence: TGTGCCAGCACCGAAAGTGGACAGCACCCCTATGGCTACACCTTC.